This T cell receptor beta chain was captured in a study of blood T cell repertoires in COVID-19. Per the germline V gene, CDR1 is MNHEY and CDR2 is SMNVEV (reference sequence). The CDR3 is made up of 15 amino acids. V lost 3 bases and J lost 4; bases outside the gene matches: 3. Original processing notes: From reference gene primer amplification, estimates of nucleated cell counts were derived. Assay used: immunoSEQ multiplex PCR; TCRdb lists only in-frame clones, some missing. The D gene and trimming were derived from the DNA, and the V and J assignments and clone size from that table. The data show about 350,000 clones, roughly 89% seen once. Patients from Seattle were sampled longitudinally, starting during active infection.

This clonotype was obtained from a woman in her sixties or seventies with COVID-19, enrolled during active disease. Sequencing was performed on peripheral blood. The chain carries TRBV27 and TRBJ2-1, with 10 bases fitting TRBD2. Here the CDR3 reads CASSLVAGGYNEQFF. The CDR3 coding sequence is TGTGCCAGCAGTTTGGTAGCGGGGGGATACAATGAGCAGTTCTTC.